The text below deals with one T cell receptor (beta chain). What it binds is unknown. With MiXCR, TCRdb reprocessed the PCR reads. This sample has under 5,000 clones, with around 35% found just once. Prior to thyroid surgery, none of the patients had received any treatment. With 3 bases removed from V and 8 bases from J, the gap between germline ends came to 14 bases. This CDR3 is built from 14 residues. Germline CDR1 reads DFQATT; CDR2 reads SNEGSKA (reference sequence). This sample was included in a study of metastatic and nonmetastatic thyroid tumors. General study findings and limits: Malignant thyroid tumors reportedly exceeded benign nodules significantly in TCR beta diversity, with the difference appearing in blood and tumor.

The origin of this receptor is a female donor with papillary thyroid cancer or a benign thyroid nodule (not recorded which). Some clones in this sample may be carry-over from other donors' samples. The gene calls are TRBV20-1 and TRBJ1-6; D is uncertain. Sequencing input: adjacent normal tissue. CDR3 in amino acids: CSASLHQEYSPLHF. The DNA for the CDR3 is TGCAGTGCTAGCCTACACCAAGAGTATTCACCCCTCCACTTT.